These 13 T cell receptor beta chains were sequenced from one sample in a study of CD8+ T cells in alopecia areata (dated by TCRdb to the late 2010s). This specimen's time point label, interpreted: approximately 4 weeks on oral tofacitinib. The treatment or condition label of this sample denotes: oral pan-JAK inhibitor, 5-10 mg twice daily. The method behind the library was the immunoSEQ multiplex PCR assay. To provide template for TCR sequencing, every sample had RNA extracted and reverse transcribed into cDNA. This immuneACCESS table, as held by TCRdb, lists in-frame sequences with V and J called but not all clones. Of the missing ones, under half trace to an unresolved V gene in checked studies; the others have no known cause. The sample table shows around 190,000 clones, and 50% to 60% are seen once. 0.65% to 0.7% of the sample is taken by the ten largest. The sequences come from CD4+ T cells sorted from blood, collected at week 4, from a patient treated with tofacitinib. The receptor set was obtained from a human donor with alopecia areata.

This chain joins TRBV27 and TRBJ2-7; D not resolved. CDR1 is MNHEY and CDR2 is SMNVEV in the germline V gene (reference sequence). Trimming removed 5 bases at V and 2 bases at J, with 16 bases between. The CDR3 length is 15 residues. The CDR3 sequence is CASSPQIAGTYEQYF. CDR3 nucleotide sequence: TGTGCCAGCAGTCCCCAGATTGCCGGTACCTACGAGCAGTACTTC.

The chain uses TRBV29-1 and TRBJ1-2; D not certain. V was clipped by 4 bases and J by 4 bases, with 13 bases between them. Germline V lookup: CDR1 SQVTM, CDR2 ANQGSEA. This CDR3 spans 13 amino acids. The CDR3 DNA follows: TGCAGCGTTGTCAATGAGGGTCCCTATGGCTACACCTTC. Translated, it gives CSVVNEGPYGYTF.

This sequence joins TRBV5-1 and TRBJ2-2; 9 nucleotides line up with TRBD2. This CDR3 has 15 amino acids. CDR1 is SGHRS and CDR2 is YFSETQ in the germline V gene. Trimming cost V 5 bases and J 1 base; bases outside gene matches: 3. CDR3 protein: CASRGAGGNTGELFF. The CDR3 DNA reads TGCGCCAGCAGAGGAGCGGGAGGGAACACCGGGGAGCTGTTTTTT. The whole variable domain, remainder taken from reference TRBV5-1 and TRBJ2-2, is KAGVTQTPRYLIKTRGQQVTLSCSPISGHRSVSWYQQTPGQGLQFLFEYFSETQRNKGNFPGRFSGRQFSNSRSEMNVSTLELGDSALYLCASRGAGGNTGELFFGEGSRLTVL.

The chain carries TRBV30 and TRBJ1-2; D perhaps matches TRBD1 (6 bases). Trimming cost V 5 bases and J 7 bases, with 29 bases left between them. This CDR3 comprises 17 residues. The V gene's germline CDR1 is GTSNPN and CDR2 SVGIG (reference sequence). CDR3 nucleotides: TGTGCCTGGGGGCCCTACCTGGGGTCAGGGGCCTTTTTTGGCTACACCTTC. Protein: CAWGPYLGSGAFFGYTF.

The chain employs TRBV18 and TRBJ2-3; D perhaps matches TRBD2 (5 bases). This CDR3 is built from 16 residues. The germline V gene has CDR1 KGHSH and CDR2 LQKENI. Trimming left V 0 bases short and J 0 bases short, with 10 bases between. CDR3 in amino acids: CASSPPQRPSTDTQYF. The CDR3 DNA follows: TGTGCCAGCTCACCACCCCAGCGGCCTAGCACAGATACGCAGTATTTT.

This clone was detected only a few times. The chain combines TRBV25-1 with TRBJ2-7, with D unclear. The CDR3 has 10 amino acids. The V end was cut by 5 bases, the J end by 12 bases, with 11 bases between. Germline CDR1 and CDR2: MGHDK and SYGVNS. CDR3 DNA: TGTGCCAGCAGTCCCGCGGCCCCGTACTTC. It yields the protein CASSPAAPYF.

This clone was picked up a small number of times. Other nucleotide sequences in the sample specify the same CDR3. The chain uses TRBV5-1 and TRBJ1-5, with D possibly matching TRBD1 (6 bases). Germline loops: CDR1 SGHRS, CDR2 YFSETQ. The CDR3 totals 15 residues. Trimming took off 0 bases at V and 1 base at J, with 8 bases between the two ends. The CDR3 is CASSLGQGSNQPQHF. In DNA form, the CDR3 reads TGCGCCAGCAGCTTGGGGCAGGGGAGCAATCAGCCCCAGCATTTT.

V gene TRBV25-1 combines with J gene TRBJ2-1, with 7 bases matching TRBD2. The germline V gene encodes CDR1 MGHDK and CDR2 SYGVNS. This CDR3 region has 17 residues. V shed 1 base and J 6 bases; nucleotides not matched to a gene: 12. CDR3 DNA sequence: TGTGCCAGCAGTGAATTCGGGATGGGTGGGAGGGCCAATGAGCAGTTCTTC. The encoded protein is CASSEFGMGGRANEQFF.

The CDR3 loop reads CASSYGVRNTEAFF. As DNA, the CDR3 is TGTGCCAGCAGTTACGGGGTGAGGAACACTGAAGCTTTCTTT. This sequence joins TRBV6-5 and TRBJ1-1; D uncertain. The CDR3 length is 14 residues. From germline, CDR1 is MNHEY and CDR2 SVGAGI. V was pared by 2 bases and J by 1 base, with 8 bases between.

This clone turned up a few times. V and J are TRBV27 and TRBJ2-5; TRBD2 is a possible D gene (6 bases). Germline loops: CDR1 MNHEY, CDR2 SMNVEV (reference sequence). V lost 7 bases to trimming and J lost 4 bases, with 22 bases between them. There are 16 residues in the CDR3. CDR3 sequence (DNA): TGTGCCAGCAAGAGTTTGGGTTCGGGGGTACGAGAGACCCAGTACTTC. Protein: CASKSLGSGVRETQYF.

The rearrangement uses TRBV30 and TRBJ1-1; D may be TRBD1 (5 bases). V was trimmed by 1 base and J by 3 bases, leaving 12 bases between them. There are 14 residues in the CDR3. CDR1 and CDR2 (germline): GTSNPN, SVGIG (reference sequence). The CDR3 DNA is TGTGCCTGGAGTGCGGCAGGGATGTACACTGAAGCTTTCTTT. Protein: CAWSAAGMYTEAFF.

The chain combines TRBV28 with TRBJ1-5; D is unresolved. This CDR3 spans 12 amino acids. Looked up from germline, CDR1 is MDHEN and CDR2 is SYDVKM. Deletions cut 9 bases from V and 2 bases from J, with 8 bases between. The CDR3 coding sequence is TGTGCCAGTAGACGTGGCAATCAGCCCCAGCATTTT. Protein product: CASRRGNQPQHF.

The chain uses TRBV29-1 and TRBJ2-7; no clear D. The CDR3 covers 13 residues. Looked up from germline, CDR1 is SQVTM and CDR2 is ANQGSEA. Trimming stripped 4 bases from V and 0 bases from J, with 10 bases between. The CDR3 here is CSVAPVGSYEQYF. The CDR3 coding sequence is TGCAGCGTTGCCCCCGTTGGCTCCTACGAGCAGTACTTC.